This T cell receptor (beta chain) was profiled in a study of control samples from healthy donors and cancer patients (dated by TCRdb to between 2020 and 2021). The germline V gene (reference sequence) specifies LNHDA as CDR1 and SQIVND as CDR2. A distance of 9 bases separates the germline ends of V and J, which lose 3 bases and 6 bases respectively. The CDR3, cysteine through phenylalanine, is 12 amino acids long. Only the CDR3 portion is preserved as DNA: 36 bases, with reading frame beginning at the first base. The library relied on the immunoSEQ multiplex PCR assay. TCRdb carries this immuneACCESS record with in-frame sequences only. Its versions omit some clonotypes, under half of them owing to an unresolved V gene in the studies checked, with the rest unexplained. For this sample the table gives 90,000 to 100,000 clones, of which 75% to 85% were detected only once. 10% of the sample rests with the top ten.

Note on this clone: The antigen this receptor binds is unknown. Per-base quality was not reported, and no clone a single base away is much larger than it.

The chain was built from TRBV19 and TRBJ2-7, with the D gene possibly TRBD1 or TRBD2, each one fitting 5 bases. The clonotype was recovered from a woman under 40 in good health. Sequencing used blood. In nucleotides, the sequence is TGTGCCAGTAGTATCGGGGCGGGCGAGCAGTACTTC. Translated, it reads CASSIGAGEQYF. With all but the CDR3 taken from the reference TRBV19 and TRBJ2-7 genes, the full variable domain is: DGGITQSPKYLFRKEGQNVTLSCEQNLNHDAMYWYRQDPGQGLRLIYYSQIVNDFQKGDIAEGYSVSREKKESFPLTVTSAQKNPTAFYLCASSIGAGEQYFGPGTRLTVT.